This entry describes one T cell receptor beta chain. As yet, its antigen is unknown. Only in-frame clones appear in the TCRdb table, and some are missing; sequencing was by immunoSEQ multiplex PCR. The data show 100,000 to 150,000 clones, 90% to 95% seen once. Germline lookup yields CDR1 LNHDA and CDR2 SQIVND (reference sequence). The CDR3 has 13 residues. Trimming cost V 6 bases and J 5 bases, with 13 bases left between them. These data originate in a study of T cell responses to AZD1222 COVID-19 vaccine. Overall study: Second doses at about 4 or about 12 weeks were pooled.

Findings and limits, study-wide: Just a handful of AZD1222 recipients were seropositive at baseline. The sample set comprised mostly white British donors with more females, and clonal diversity was possibly underestimated. When two AZD1222 doses had been given, Spike-specific TCR breadth and depth rose.

This chain links TRBV19 with TRBJ1-2, with unresolved D. The sequence was obtained from an adult in good health. The starting material was peripheral blood, obtained on day 0 of AZD1222 vaccination. CDR3 sequence reads: CASRPAREYGYTF. CDR3 nucleotide sequence: TGTGCCAGTAGACCGGCGAGGGAGTATGGCTACACCTTC. Full variable domain (missing parts from reference TRBV19 and TRBJ1-2): DGGITQSPKYLFRKEGQNVTLSCEQNLNHDAMYWYRQDPGQGLRLIYYSQIVNDFQKGDIAEGYSVSREKKESFPLTVTSAQKNPTAFYLCASRPAREYGYTFGSGTRLTVV.